These 19 T cell receptor beta chains were sequenced from one sample in a study of shared clonotypes between healthy human individuals (dated by TCRdb to 2018 to 2020). Library prep was done by the immunoSEQ multiplex PCR assay. The source is immuneACCESS, and TCRdb retained only in-frame sequences with V and J called. Part of the clones is not carried over; for the studies checked, unresolved V genes explain less than half of this, and the remainder is unexplained. Recorded for this sample are about 640,000 clones; approximately 75% of them occurred a single time. The top ten constitute 1.8% of the sample. Sequenced: memory CD4+ T cells sorted from blood. In the paper's terms, the cell subset or site label means: CD45RA-negative fraction. These receptor sequences come from a woman aged 25 to 39 in good health.

The chain combines TRBV29-1 with TRBJ2-1; 7 nucleotides match TRBD2. In germline, CDR1 is SQVTM, CDR2 ANQGSEA. V lost 7 bases and J lost 3; bases outside the gene matches: 9. This CDR3 is built from 14 residues. CDR3 in DNA: TGCAGCGGCCAGAGGGGCGGGGGCTACAATGAGCAGTTCTTC. This codes for CSGQRGGGYNEQFF.

This clone has only one observation. V gene TRBV28 combines with J gene TRBJ1-4, with D possibly matching TRBD1 (6 bases). V lost 7 bases, J lost 8 bases, and 11 bases lay in between. Looked up from germline, CDR1 is MDHEN and CDR2 is SYDVKM. CDR3 length: 12 residues. The CDR3 here is CASMGAAEKLFF. For the CDR3, the DNA is TGTGCCAGCATGGGGGCTGCGGAAAAACTGTTTTTT.

V usage is TRBV9 and J usage is TRBJ1-4; the D gene is possibly TRBD1 (5 bases). Trimming left V 0 bases short and J 7 bases short, with 16 bases between. Germline V gives CDR1 SGDLS, CDR2 YYNGEE. CDR3 length equals 16 residues. CDR3 region: CASSVGSGPLGEKLFF. Here the CDR3 DNA reads TGTGCCAGCAGCGTAGGCTCAGGGCCTCTGGGTGAAAAACTGTTTTTT. The full variable domain, with the rest looked up from reference TRBV9 and TRBJ1-4, is DSGVTQTPKHLITATGQRVTLRCSPRSGDLSVYWYQQSLDQGLQFLIQYYNGEERAKGNILERFSAQQFPDLHSELNLSSLELGDSALYFCASSVGSGPLGEKLFFGSGTQLSVL.

DNA for the CDR3: TGTGCCAGCGGGTCTTATGCAACTAATGAAAAACTGTTTTTT. Protein sequence: CASGSYATNEKLFF. The J gene is TRBJ1-4, the V gene TRBV7-9; no clear D gene. The CDR3 covers 14 residues. Germline V lookup: CDR1 SEHNR, CDR2 FQNEAQ (reference sequence). Trimming left V 8 bases short and J 0 bases short, with 10 bases between.

This rearrangement joins TRBV21-1 to TRBJ2-5; the D call of TRBD2 is as the table states it, not checked on the DNA. TRBV21-1 constitutes a pseudogene. The length of the CDR3 is 15 residues. The CDR3 DNA reads TGTGCCAGCAGCAAAGGTTCCGCACGCCGGGAGACCCAGTACTTC. Protein product: CASSKGSARRETQYF.

This clone has more than one count but fewer than ten. The chain carries TRBV7-2 and TRBJ2-4; 12 nucleotides agree with TRBD2. V lost 5 bases and J lost 0; bases outside the gene matches: 8. Germline assignment: CDR1 SGHTA and CDR2 FQGNSA. The CDR3 is 18 residues long. In nucleotides, the CDR3 is TGTGCCAGCAGCACCCGACTAGCGGGAGACTTAGCCAAAAACATTCAGTACTTC. Protein sequence: CASSTRLAGDLAKNIQYF.

Concerning this clone itself: Within the sample, other DNA sequences also encode this same CDR3. The rearrangement uses TRBV29-1 and TRBJ2-7, with D perhaps TRBD1 (7 bases). The V end lost 4 bases, the J end lost 2 bases, and 12 bases lay between the germline ends. From germline, CDR1 is SQVTM and CDR2 ANQGSEA. This CDR3 comprises 13 residues. CDR3 nucleotide sequence: TGCAGCGTTGCGCCAGGGGGGCCCTACGAGCAGTACTTC. Protein product: CSVAPGGPYEQYF.

The chain carries TRBV18 and TRBJ2-1, with TRBD1 matching over 7 bases. The V segment lost 4 bases and the J segment 9 bases; nucleotides outside the gene matches: 6. The CDR3 has 13 residues. CDR1 is KGHSH, CDR2 LQKENI, per germline. The CDR3 region has the DNA TGTGCCAGCTCACAAAACAGGGGAAGTGAGCAGTTCTTC. Protein sequence: CASSQNRGSEQFF.

V usage is TRBV7-9 and J usage is TRBJ2-7; D gene uncertain. Trimming took 2 bases from V and 6 from J, leaving 14 bases between them. CDR1 SEHNR and CDR2 FQNEAQ come from the germline V gene (reference sequence). This CDR3 has 14 amino acids. The CDR3: CASSLREPLSEQYF. Written as DNA, the CDR3 is TGTGCCAGCAGCTTAAGAGAACCTCTGAGCGAGCAGTACTTC.

V and J are TRBV19 and TRBJ2-7, with D uncertain. With 1 base removed from V and 1 base from J, the gap between germline ends came to 8 bases. The CDR3 totals 14 residues. Per the germline V gene, CDR1 is LNHDA and CDR2 is SQIVND (reference sequence). CDR3 DNA: TGTGCCAGTAGTATAGGAGGCCGATCCTACGAGCAGTACTTC. Its translation is CASSIGGRSYEQYF.

The genes are TRBV29-1 and TRBJ2-7, with 10 bases lining up with TRBD2. From germline, CDR1 is SQVTM and CDR2 ANQGSEA. J was trimmed by 4 bases and V by 5 bases; bases with no gene match: 11. The CDR3 is made up of 15 amino acids. DNA for the CDR3: TGCAGCGTTCTGCTAGCGGGAGCCAATCCTTACGAGCAGTACTTC. Its translation: CSVLLAGANPYEQYF.

The chain has TRBV19 and TRBJ2-5; 7 bases fit TRBD2. V shed 5 bases and J 2 bases; nucleotides not matched to a gene: 5. Germline V gene sequence: CDR1 LNHDA, CDR2 SQIVND (reference sequence). The CDR3 covers 14 residues. This chain's CDR3 is CASSHTSVQETQYF. The CDR3 nucleotides are TGTGCCAGTAGTCATACTAGCGTTCAAGAGACCCAGTACTTC.

V is TRBV5-6 and J is TRBJ2-7; no clear D. The CDR3 runs to 15 residues. CDR1 and CDR2 (germline): SGHDT, YYEEEE. The V end lost 3 bases, the J end lost 6 bases, and 19 bases lay between the germline ends. CDR3 in amino acids: CASSSLHSTSSEQYF. DNA of the CDR3: TGTGCCAGCAGCTCCCTACATAGTACCTCCAGCGAGCAGTACTTC.

CDR3 sequence (DNA): TGTGCCAGCAGCTGGTTCCAGGTCGTCAACTATGGCTACACCTTC. Encoded protein: CASSWFQVVNYGYTF. V and J are TRBV5-6 and TRBJ1-2; D remains unclear. Trimming removed 3 bases from V and 2 bases from J, with 14 bases in between. CDR1 is SGHDT and CDR2 is YYEEEE in the germline V gene. CDR3 length: 15 residues.

The CDR3 DNA sequence: TGTGCCAGCAGTTTAAGCCGCTTTGCTAACTATGGCTACACCTTC. This encodes CASSLSRFANYGYTF. The chain employs TRBV27 and TRBJ1-2; D is ambiguous. The CDR3 runs 15 residues. V was cut by 2 bases and J by 0 bases, with 10 bases left in between. The germline V gene encodes CDR1 MNHEY and CDR2 SMNVEV (reference sequence).

This rearrangement joins TRBV18 to TRBJ1-2; D is possibly TRBD1 (6 bases). V lost 0 bases, J lost 0 bases, and 14 bases lay in between. The CDR3 has 17 amino acids. Per the germline V gene, CDR1 is KGHSH and CDR2 is LQKENI. CDR3 coding DNA: TGTGCCAGCTCACCACCGGGGGCAGAACCAGCTAACTATGGCTACACCTTC. Translated: CASSPPGAEPANYGYTF.

This chain connects TRBV2 to TRBJ2-5, with D maybe TRBD1 (6 bases). This CDR3 has 16 amino acids. Germline V gene sequence: CDR1 SNHLY, CDR2 FYNNEI. V was cut by 7 bases and J by 5 bases, with 23 bases left in between. The CDR3 DNA reads TGTGCCAGCACCGGCCAGCGTGGGGGCACCGGGGAGACCCAGTACTTC. The encoded protein is CASTGQRGGTGETQYF.

The chain couples TRBV28 to TRBJ2-4, with 7 bases that match TRBD2. This CDR3 is built from 14 residues. With V trimmed by 3 bases and J by 7 bases, 6 bases remained unmatched. Germline-derived CDR1 and CDR2 are MDHEN and SYDVKM. DNA for the CDR3: TGTGCCAGCAGTTTTGGGGGAGGGAACAACATTCAGTACTTC. Translating it yields CASSFGGGNNIQYF. Together with reference TRBV28 and TRBJ2-4, the CDR3 gives the full variable domain: DVKVTQSSRYLVKRTGEKVFLECVQDMDHENMFWYRQDPGLGLRLIYFSYDVKMKEKGDIPEGYSVSREKKERFSLILESASTNQTSMYLCASSFGGGNNIQYFGAGTRLSVL.

The chain recombines TRBV27 with TRBJ2-7; 9 nucleotides match TRBD1. The CDR3 has 14 residues. V shed 4 bases, J shed 4 bases, and the junction held 5 bases outside the gene matches. Germline-derived CDR1 and CDR2 are MNHEY and SMNVEV (reference sequence). The CDR3 sequence is CASSSRGQGYEQYF. The CDR3 DNA sequence: TGTGCCAGCAGTTCACGCGGACAGGGGTACGAGCAGTACTTC.